The TCR beta chain under discussion was sequenced for a study of blood T cell repertoires in COVID-19. About the study: Both acute and convalescent COVID-19 samples were obtained from the United States, Italy and Spain. PBMCs, B-cell-depleted T cells, or T cells were the source of the cDNA or gDNA that made up the material.

As handled by the study authors: By means of reference gene primer amplification, nucleated cell counts were estimated. This table comes from immunoSEQ multiplex PCR, and its TCRdb copy is limited to in-frame clones, with some not included. Clonal size and the V and J genes are those of that table, whereas D and trimming came from the DNA. Of roughly 110,000 clones detected, over 55% appear once; the ten largest clones hold approximately 0.9%. This CDR3 spans 17 amino acids. The germline gives CDR1 LNHDA, CDR2 SQIVND (reference sequence). V lost 5 bases, J lost 11 bases, and 16 bases stayed unmatched.

The chain has TRBV19 and TRBJ1-3; 12 positions agree with TRBD1. The receptor was isolated from a human donor with acute or convalescent COVID-19. The donor label of this sample is uncertain. The sample taken for sequencing was peripheral blood. CDR3 DNA: TGTGCCAGTAGTGTCGGGACAGGGGGCTTCTCCAGGAACGCCATATATTTT. Encoded protein: CASSVGTGGFSRNAIYF.